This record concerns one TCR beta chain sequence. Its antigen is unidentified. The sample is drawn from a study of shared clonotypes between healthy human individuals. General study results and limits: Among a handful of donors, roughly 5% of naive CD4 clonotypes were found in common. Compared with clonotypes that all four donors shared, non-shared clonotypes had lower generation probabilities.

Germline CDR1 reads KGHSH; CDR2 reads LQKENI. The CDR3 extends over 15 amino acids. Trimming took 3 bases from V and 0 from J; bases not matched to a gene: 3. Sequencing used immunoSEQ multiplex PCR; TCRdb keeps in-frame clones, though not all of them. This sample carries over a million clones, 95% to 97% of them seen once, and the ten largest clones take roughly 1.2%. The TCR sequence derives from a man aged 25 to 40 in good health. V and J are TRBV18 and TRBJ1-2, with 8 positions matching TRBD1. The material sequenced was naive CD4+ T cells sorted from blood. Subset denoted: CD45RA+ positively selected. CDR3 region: CASSPRTGTNYGYTF. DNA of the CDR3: TGTGCCAGCTCACCCCGGACAGGGACTAACTATGGCTACACCTTC. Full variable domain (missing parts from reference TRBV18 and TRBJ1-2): NAGVMQNPRHLVRRRGQEARLRCSPMKGHSHVYWYRQLPEEGLKFMVYLQKENIIDESGMPKERFSAEFPKEGPSILRIQQVVRGDSAAYFCASSPRTGTNYGYTFGSGTRLTVV.